This entry features one TCR beta chain sequence. Its specificity is not known. This entry is derived from a study of shared clonotypes between healthy human individuals. On the study more broadly: The cohort comprised a couple of women and a few men. Their ages spanned 18 to 49 years.

The run depth of the assay was deep. Sequencing used immunoSEQ multiplex PCR; TCRdb keeps in-frame clones, though not all of them. The data contain about half a million clones, 79% of them seen just once; the ten biggest clones take up more than 10%. From germline, CDR1 is SEHNR and CDR2 FQNEAQ (reference sequence). Trimming removed 1 base from V and 3 bases from J; junction bases left unmatched: 3. The CDR3 consists of 15 residues. Study results and limitations: Exclusively blood specimens were collected; tissue repertoires likely differ.

Sequencing input: PBMCs. The source of this sequence is a woman in her 40s in good health. Some clones in this sample may be carry-over from other donors' samples. J is TRBJ2-5 and V is TRBV7-9, with 9 bases fitting TRBD2. CDR3 coding DNA: TGTGCCAGCAGCTTAGAGGGACTAGCTGAAGAGACCCAGTACTTC. It is translated as CASSLEGLAEETQYF.